This T cell receptor beta chain comes out of a study of blood T cells in healthy people across ages. Broader study findings: Across the age range, TCR beta diversity per million T cells fell in a roughly linear way.

Through a sample-barcoded 5' primer and a J-beta primer mix, a second PCR was run for roughly 6 to 12 cycles. A single record per CDR3 protein comes from TCRdb applying MiXCR to the 5' RACE reads. In the table there are some 780,000 distinct CDR3 sequences, about 56% of which are singletons. The CDR3 has 13 residues. Trimming pared 6 bases from V and 2 bases from J, leaving 10 bases between. This clonotype turned up a few times. The antigen remains undetermined. This clonotype was sampled from a man aged 35-49 years in good health. The source material was blood. The J gene is TRBJ2-5, the V gene TRBV12-3 or TRBV12-4; no clear D. Here the CDR3 DNA reads TGTGCCAGCAGAACTGGGAAACAAGAGACCCAGTACTTC. Translation gives CASRTGKQETQYF.